Following are 3 T cell receptor beta chains from one sample sequenced in a study of metastatic and nonmetastatic thyroid tumors. Patients had received no treatment of any kind before thyroid surgery. TCRdb re-called the PCR reads with MiXCR. The sample yields tens of thousands of clones, around a sixth seen once. The sample taken for sequencing was blood. Source of these receptors: a female donor with papillary thyroid cancer or a benign thyroid nodule (not recorded which). Some clones in this sample may be carry-over from other donors' samples.

In the case of this clone: The junction departs from germline at one end; a sequencing error may be responsible. V and J are TRBV5-6 and TRBJ2-7; TRBD1 matches 9 bases. This CDR3 is 14 amino acids long. Germline CDR1 SGHDT, CDR2 YYEEEE. In DNA form, the CDR3 reads TGTGCCATCAGCTCCGGGGACAGGGTCTTCGAGCAGTACTTC. Its protein product is CAISSGDRVFEQYF.

This clone occurred many times. J is TRBJ2-7 and V is TRBV2, with D unclear. Germline-derived CDR1 and CDR2 are SNHLY and FYNNEI. The V end lost 8 bases, the J end lost 3 bases, and 8 bases lay between the germline ends. The length of the CDR3 is 11 residues. CDR3 nucleotide sequence: TGTGCCAGCCGCGACCGCTACGAGCAGTACTTC. It translates to CASRDRYEQYF.

V is TRBV19 and J is TRBJ1-5, with D possibly TRBD1 on 5 matching bases. Germline loops: CDR1 LNHDA, CDR2 SQIVND (reference sequence). The CDR3 totals 11 residues. Trimming cost V 8 bases and J 9 bases, with 11 bases left between them. The CDR3: CASGDGPPQHF. The CDR3 DNA is TGTGCCAGTGGGGACGGGCCGCCCCAGCATTTT.